This T cell receptor (beta chain) originates from a study of blood T cell repertoires in COVID-19. Study in general: The United States, Italy and Spain supplied acute and convalescent COVID-19 samples.

The length of the CDR3 is 13 residues. Deletions cut 0 bases from V and 11 bases from J, with 11 bases between. From germline, CDR1 is MDHEN and CDR2 SYDVKM. Methods used by the authors: Using reference gene primer amplification, nucleated cell counts were estimated. Using immunoSEQ multiplex PCR, the repertoire was profiled, and TCRdb retains in-frame clones only, with some absent. V and J calls and clone size come straight from that table; D and trimming were deduced from the DNA. The sample has 350,000 to 450,000 clones, about 89% seen once. The clonotype comes from a middle-aged woman with COVID-19, enrolled during active disease. The sample taken for sequencing was peripheral blood. The chain recombines TRBV28 with TRBJ1-5; tentative D call: TRBD1 (5 bases). CDR3 residues: CASSLWTAQTQHF. The CDR3 DNA reads as TGTGCCAGCAGTTTATGGACAGCCCAAACCCAGCATTTT.